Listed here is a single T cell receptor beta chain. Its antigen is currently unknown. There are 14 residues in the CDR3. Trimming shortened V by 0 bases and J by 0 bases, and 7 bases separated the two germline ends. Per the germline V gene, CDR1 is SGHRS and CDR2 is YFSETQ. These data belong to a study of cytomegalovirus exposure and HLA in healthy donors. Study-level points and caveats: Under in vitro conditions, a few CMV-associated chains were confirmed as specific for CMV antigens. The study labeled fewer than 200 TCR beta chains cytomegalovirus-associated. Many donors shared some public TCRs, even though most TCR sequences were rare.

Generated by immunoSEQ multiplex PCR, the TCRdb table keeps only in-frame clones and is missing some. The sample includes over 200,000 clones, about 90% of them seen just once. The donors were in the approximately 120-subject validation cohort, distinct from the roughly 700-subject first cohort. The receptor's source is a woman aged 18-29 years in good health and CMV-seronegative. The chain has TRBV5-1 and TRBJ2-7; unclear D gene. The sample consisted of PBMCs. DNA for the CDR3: TGCGCCAGCAGCTTGGCCCCAGGCTCCTACGAGCAGTACTTC. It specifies CASSLAPGSYEQYF.